These 3 T cell receptor beta chains came from one sample sequenced in a study of blood T cell repertoires in COVID-19. TCRdb's table, derived via immunoSEQ multiplex PCR, lists solely in-frame clones and lacks some. The repertoire has roughly 200,000 clones, approximately 90% of them found once; the top ten carry roughly 2.7%. The sample taken for sequencing was PBMCs or T cells enriched from blood (not recorded which). These receptors all stem from a woman in her twenties or thirties who had recovered from COVID-19.

The genes are TRBV27 and TRBJ1-2; D unresolved. CDR1 is MNHEY and CDR2 is SMNVEV in the germline V gene (reference sequence). The ends were cut back, 6 bases at V and 7 bases at J, with 12 bases in the middle. CDR3 length: 12 residues. CDR3 region: CASSNPGGGYTF. CDR3 DNA: TGTGCCAGCAGCAACCCTGGCGGTGGCTACACCTTC.

The rearrangement links TRBV5-6 to TRBJ2-5, with TRBD1 as a possible D gene (6 bases). V lost 4 bases and J 0 bases, leaving 13 bases between the germline ends. The CDR3 contains 15 residues. Germline V gene lookup returns CDR1 SGHDT and CDR2 YYEEEE. This chain's CDR3 is CASSTWTEYQETQYF. CDR3 in DNA: TGTGCCAGCAGCACGTGGACAGAGTACCAAGAGACCCAGTACTTC.

The chain couples TRBV5-6 to TRBJ2-7, with D tentatively TRBD1 (5 bases). The germline CDR1 and CDR2 sequences are SGHDT and YYEEEE. CDR3 length equals 15 residues. The V end was cut by 3 bases, the J end by 0 bases, with 13 bases between. The CDR3 region is CASSSPGSNSYEQYF. The DNA for the CDR3 is TGTGCCAGCAGCTCCCCAGGGTCCAACTCCTACGAGCAGTACTTC.